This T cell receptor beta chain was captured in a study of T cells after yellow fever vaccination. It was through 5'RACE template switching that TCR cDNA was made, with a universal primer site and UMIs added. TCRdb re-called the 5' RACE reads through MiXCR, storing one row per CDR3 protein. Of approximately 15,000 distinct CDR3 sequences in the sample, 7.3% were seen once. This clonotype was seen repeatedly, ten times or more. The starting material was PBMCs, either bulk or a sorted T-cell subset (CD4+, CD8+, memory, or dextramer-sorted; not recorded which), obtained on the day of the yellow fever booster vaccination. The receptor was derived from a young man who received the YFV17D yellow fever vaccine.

The CDR3 region has the DNA TGTGCCAGCAGGTACGACAGGGGAGGCGATCAGCCCCAGCATTTT. This codes for CASRYDRGGDQPQHF. The V and J genes are TRBV6-2 or TRBV6-3 and TRBJ1-5; 8 bases match TRBD1. This CDR3 comprises 15 residues. Germline V CDR1 and CDR2: MNHEY, SVGEGT. Losses at the gene ends were 6 bases for V and 5 bases for J; bases not matched to a gene: 9.